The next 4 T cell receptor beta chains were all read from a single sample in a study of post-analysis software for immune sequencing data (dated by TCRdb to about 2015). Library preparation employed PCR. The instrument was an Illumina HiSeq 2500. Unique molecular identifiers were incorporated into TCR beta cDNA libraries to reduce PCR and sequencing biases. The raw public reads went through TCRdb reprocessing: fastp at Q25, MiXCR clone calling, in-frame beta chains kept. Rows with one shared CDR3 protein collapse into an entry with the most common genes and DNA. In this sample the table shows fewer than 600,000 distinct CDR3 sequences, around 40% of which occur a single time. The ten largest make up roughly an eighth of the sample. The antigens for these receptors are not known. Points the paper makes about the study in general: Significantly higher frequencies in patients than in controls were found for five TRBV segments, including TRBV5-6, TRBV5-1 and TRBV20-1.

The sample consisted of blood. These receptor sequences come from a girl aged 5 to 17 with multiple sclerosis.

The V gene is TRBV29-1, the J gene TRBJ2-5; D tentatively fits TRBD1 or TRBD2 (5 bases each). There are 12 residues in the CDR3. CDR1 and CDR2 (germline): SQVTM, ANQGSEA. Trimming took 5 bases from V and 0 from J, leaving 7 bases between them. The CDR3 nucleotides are TGCAGCGTTAGGGGAGACCAAGAGACCCAGTACTTC. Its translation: CSVRGDQETQYF.

DNA of the CDR3: TGTGCCAGCAGTGAAGCAGGCGGGACTAGGAGTTGGCGGACCCAGTACTTC. Protein: CASSEAGGTRSWRTQYF. The V and J genes are TRBV6-1 and TRBJ2-7, with 8 bases that match TRBD2. The better agreement between TRBJ2-5 and the DNA end casts doubt on the J call. Germline CDR1 reads MNHNS; CDR2 reads SASEGT. CDR3 length: 17 residues.

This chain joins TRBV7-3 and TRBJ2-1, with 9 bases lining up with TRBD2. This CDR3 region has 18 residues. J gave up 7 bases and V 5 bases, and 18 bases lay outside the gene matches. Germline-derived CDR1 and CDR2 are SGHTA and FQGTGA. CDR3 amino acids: CASSGGIYSGSGRNEQFF. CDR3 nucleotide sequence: TGTGCCAGCAGCGGTGGGATTTATAGCGGGAGCGGAAGAAATGAGCAGTTCTTC.

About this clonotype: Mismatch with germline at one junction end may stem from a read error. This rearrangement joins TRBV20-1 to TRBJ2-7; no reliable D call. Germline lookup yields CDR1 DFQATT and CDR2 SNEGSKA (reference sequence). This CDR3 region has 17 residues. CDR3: CSARNPSGPTSSYGQYF. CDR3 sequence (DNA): TGCAGTGCTAGGAACCCCAGTGGACCGACCTCCTCCTACGGGCAGTACTTC.